A single T cell receptor beta chain is shown here with its context. Its antigen is not identified. The CDR3 loop spans 17 amino acids. Germline V gene data show CDR1 as LGHDT and CDR2 as YNNKEL (reference sequence). V lost 11 bases, J lost 2 bases, and 28 bases lay in between. Preparation of the TCRbeta library was carried out with unique molecular identifiers. TCRdb processed the PCR reads anew with MiXCR; each CDR3 protein has one entry. This sample has hundreds of thousands of distinct CDR3 sequences, with around 7.1% found just once. These data belong to a study of T-cell reconstitution after alpha-beta-depleted transplantation in children. Overall study results and limits: At the one-year point after transplant, T-cell counts and TCRbeta diversity were found to come mostly from T cells that had been newly produced. Expanded clones from the graft, numbering several hundred, reportedly supplied alpha-beta T cells about two months after transplant. High day-60 TCRbeta diversity in some patients came from surviving recipient T cells and thymic progenitors.

The genes are TRBV3-1 and TRBJ2-7; perhaps TRBD2 as D (6 bases). The input for sequencing was peripheral blood, taken 360 days after TCRalphabeta/CD19-depleted stem cell transplant. The TCR sequence derives from a female patient between 2 and 15 years old who had a stem cell transplant for Fanconi anemia, so the T cells may come from the graft donor. For the CDR3, the DNA is TGTGCCTCCTCCAAGCATGGCCCGGGAGAGGGGACCTACGAGCAGTACTTC. It encodes CASSKHGPGEGTYEQYF.